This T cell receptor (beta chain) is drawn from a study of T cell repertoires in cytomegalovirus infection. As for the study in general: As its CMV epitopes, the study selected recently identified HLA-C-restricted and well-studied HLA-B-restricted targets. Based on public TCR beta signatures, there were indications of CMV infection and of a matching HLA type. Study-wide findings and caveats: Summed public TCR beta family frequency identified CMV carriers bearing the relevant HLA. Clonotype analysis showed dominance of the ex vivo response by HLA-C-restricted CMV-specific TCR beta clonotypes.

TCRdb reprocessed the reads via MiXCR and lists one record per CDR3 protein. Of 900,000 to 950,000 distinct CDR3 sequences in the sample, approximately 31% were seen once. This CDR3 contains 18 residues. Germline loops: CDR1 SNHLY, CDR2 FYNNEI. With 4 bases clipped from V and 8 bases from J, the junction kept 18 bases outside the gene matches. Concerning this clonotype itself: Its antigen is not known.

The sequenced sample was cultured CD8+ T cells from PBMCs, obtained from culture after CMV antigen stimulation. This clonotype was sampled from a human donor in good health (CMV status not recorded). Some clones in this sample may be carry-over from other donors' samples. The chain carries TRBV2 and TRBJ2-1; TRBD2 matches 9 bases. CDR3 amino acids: CASSGARTAGGPGDEQFF. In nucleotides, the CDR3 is TGTGCCAGCAGTGGGGCCCGGACGGCGGGGGGGCCCGGCGATGAGCAGTTCTTC. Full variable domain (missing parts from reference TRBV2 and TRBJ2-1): EPEVTQTPSHQVTQMGQEVILRCVPISNHLYFYWYRQILGQKVEFLVSFYNNEISEKSEIFDDQFSVERPDGSNFTLKIRSTKLEDSAMYFCASSGARTAGGPGDEQFFGPGTRLTVL.